This T cell receptor (beta chain) was sequenced in a study of chemoradiotherapy in HPV16-positive cancers. The ends were cut back, 1 base at V and 2 bases at J, with 9 bases in the middle. CDR3 size: 15 residues. From germline, CDR1 is SGHRS and CDR2 YFSETQ. Study-level points and caveats: The functional HPV-specific definition rests on just a couple of HPV16-positive patients. In HPV16-positive patients, HPV-responsive T-cell expansion tracked better recurrence-free survival. During treatment, candidate HPV-specific clones and E7-related motifs expanded in tumor.

Assay used: immunoSEQ multiplex PCR; TCRdb lists only in-frame clones, some missing. The data hold about 380 clones, with over 65% observed a single time. Concerning this clone: Antigen unknown.

The receptor was isolated from a human donor with HPV-associated anogenital cancer. The chain recombines TRBV5-1 with TRBJ1-4; a possible D gene is TRBD1 (6 bases). The sample was tumor tissue, taken from a patient who underwent chemoradiotherapy. CDR3 DNA sequence: TGCGCCAGCAGCTTGTCCGGACAGACTAATGAAAAACTGTTTTTT. It is translated as CASSLSGQTNEKLFF.